These T cell receptor beta chains were read from a single sample in a study of cytomegalovirus exposure and HLA in healthy donors. Profiling relied on immunoSEQ multiplex PCR, and the TCRdb table lists in-frame clones only, not all of them. Of roughly 150,000 clones in the sample, 73% were seen once. Specimen: PBMCs. Every receptor here comes from a woman aged 18-29 years in good health and CMV-seropositive. CDR3s include the opening cysteine and the closing phenylalanine or tryptophan. Each record gives: J gene, clone size, V gene, D gene, CDR3 protein, CDR3 DNA. A D gene is named only where the DNA matches it firmly. Only some rows state a clone size, as once, few, many or a class for expanded clones.

TRBJ1-5,NA,TRBV19,TRBD1,CASSTQGIRGQPQHF,TGTGCCAGTAGTACACAGGGGATACGGGGTCAGCCCCAGCATTTT
TRBJ1-1,NA,TRBV7-9,TRBD1,CASGVPGQGVVEAFF,TGTGCCAGCGGGGTACCGGGACAGGGGGTTGTAGAAGCTTTCTTT
TRBJ2-7,NA,TRBV30,NA,CAWSISSYEQYF,TGTGCCTGGAGTATTAGCTCCTACGAGCAGTACTTC
TRBJ1-2,NA,TRBV7-8,TRBD1,CASSSGGSYGYTF,TGTGCCAGCAGCTCAGGGGGCTCCTATGGCTACACCTTC
TRBJ2-7,NA,TRBV6-5,TRBD2,CASSYSGGGYNEQYF,TGTGCCAGCAGTTACTCTGGCGGGGGGTACAACGAGCAGTACTTC
TRBJ1-6,NA,TRBV9,NA,CASSVGGTYNSPLHF,TGTGCCAGCAGCGTAGGAGGTACCTATAATTCACCCCTCCACTTT
TRBJ2-3,NA,TRBV2,NA,CASSRRDEEGVPITDTQYF,TGTGCCAGCAGTAGAAGGGACGAAGAGGGGGTCCCCATCACAGATACGCAGTATTTT
TRBJ1-2,NA,TRBV10-3,NA,CAISELSDYGYTF,TGTGCCATCAGTGAGTTGTCGGACTATGGCTACACCTTC
TRBJ2-2,few,TRBV4-1,NA,CASSQDGWDRELFF,TGCGCCAGCAGCCAAGATGGCTGGGACAGGGAGCTGTTTTTT
TRBJ2-7,NA,TRBV7-9,TRBD2,CASSLDGGGGEQYF,TGTGCCAGCAGCTTAGACGGCGGGGGTGGCGAGCAGTACTTC
TRBJ1-5,NA,TRBV28,NA,CASSGQQHQPQHF,TGTGCCAGCTCAGGACAGCAGCATCAGCCCCAGCATTTT
TRBJ2-7,NA,TRBV7-6,TRBD1,CASSPSTGKFDPDEQYF,TGTGCCAGCAGCCCCTCGACAGGGAAGTTTGACCCAGACGAGCAGTACTTC
TRBJ2-4,few,TRBV7-3,TRBD1,CASSTILGVGQGRGNIQYF,TGTGCCAGCAGCACCATATTAGGGGTGGGACAGGGGAGGGGAAACATTCAGTACTTC
TRBJ2-3,NA,TRBV15,NA,CATSRDWPDTQYF,TGTGCCACCAGCAGAGATTGGCCAGATACGCAGTATTTT
TRBJ1-1,NA,TRBV5-1,TRBD1,CASSLIDRADTEAFF,TGCGCCAGCAGCTTAATAGACAGGGCAGACACTGAAGCTTTCTTT
TRBJ2-5,NA,TRBV7-3,TRBD2,CASSSSGGARETQYF,TGTGCCAGCAGCTCTAGCGGGGGGGCTCGGGAGACCCAGTACTTC
TRBJ2-3,few,TRBV4-3,TRBD2,CASSVSVGGDYDTQYF,TGCGCCAGCAGCGTCTCGGTGGGGGGGGATTACGATACGCAGTATTTT
TRBJ2-7,few,TRBV7-9,NA,CASSFPGNYEQYF,TGTGCCAGCAGCTTTCCGGGGAACTACGAGCAGTACTTC
TRBJ2-1,once,TRBV9,TRBD2,CASSVEASGGAYEQFF,TGTGCCAGCAGCGTAGAGGCTAGCGGGGGGGCCTATGAGCAGTTCTTC
TRBJ1-4,NA,TRBV28,NA,CASRSEGGGEKLFF,TGTGCCAGCAGATCCGAAGGGGGGGGTGAAAAACTGTTTTTT
TRBJ2-4,NA,TRBV28,NA,CASSPPSGLAKNIQYF,TGTGCCAGCAGTCCCCCATCAGGGCTAGCCAAAAACATTCAGTACTTC
TRBJ2-2,NA,TRBV15,NA,CATTLNILTATGELFF,TGTGCCACCACCCTCAACATCTTGACAGCCACCGGGGAGCTGTTTTTT
TRBJ1-2,NA,TRBV28,TRBD1,CASRTTGGNYGYTF,TGTGCCAGCAGAACTACAGGGGGCAACTATGGCTACACCTTC
TRBJ2-2,NA,TRBV9,NA,CASSVVGQYTGELFF,TGTGCCAGCAGCGTAGTTGGGCAGTACACCGGGGAGCTGTTTTTT
TRBJ2-5,NA,TRBV29-1,TRBD2,CSVSLAGADQETQYF,TGCAGCGTGAGCTTAGCGGGGGCGGACCAAGAGACCCAGTACTTC
TRBJ2-1,NA,TRBV2,TRBD1,CASSEGTGPHEQFF,TGTGCCAGCAGTGAAGGGACAGGGCCCCATGAGCAGTTCTTC
TRBJ2-5,NA,TRBV2,NA,CASTQEQETQYF,TGTGCCAGCACTCAGGAACAAGAGACCCAGTACTTC
TRBJ2-1,NA,TRBV27,NA,CASSQRWSSYNEQFF,TGTGCCAGCTCTCAGCGGTGGAGCTCCTACAATGAGCAGTTCTTC
TRBJ1-2,NA,TRBV15,TRBD1,CATSRASLGQGVNYGYTF,TGTGCCACCAGCAGAGCGAGCTTAGGACAGGGCGTAAACTATGGCTACACCTTC
TRBJ2-3,NA,TRBV19,NA,CASRTQLTTDTQYF,TGTGCCAGTAGAACACAGCTTACCACAGATACGCAGTATTTT
TRBJ2-7,NA,TRBV7-6,TRBD1,CASSLVSTGTGYEQYF,TGTGCCAGCAGCTTAGTGTCGACAGGGACCGGCTACGAGCAGTACTTC
TRBJ1-3,once,TRBV30,NA,CAWRREAGNTIYF,TGTGCCTGGAGGAGGGAAGCGGGAAACACCATATATTTT
TRBJ1-2,few,TRBV7-9,NA,CSSSLDAGSNYGYTF,TGTTCCAGCAGCTTAGATGCGGGATCTAACTATGGCTACACCTTC
TRBJ2-7,NA,TRBV12-5,TRBD1,CASASGTAYEQYF,TGTGCTAGTGCCTCAGGGACAGCTTACGAGCAGTACTTC
TRBJ1-1,NA,TRBV30,TRBD1,CAWSDRGLAEAFF,TGTGCCTGGAGCGACAGGGGGCTAGCTGAAGCTTTCTTT
TRBJ2-2,NA,TRBV28,NA,CASSFLPGNTGELFF,TGTGCCAGCAGTTTTCTCCCGGGGAACACCGGGGAGCTGTTTTTT
TRBJ2-2,NA,TRBV28,NA,CASSFSGGTTTGELFF,TGTGCCAGCAGTTTTTCGGGGGGCACCACCACCGGGGAGCTGTTTTTT
TRBJ2-7,NA,TRBV5-1,NA,CASSVNTAYEQYF,TGCGCCAGCAGCGTCAATACAGCTTACGAGCAGTACTTC
TRBJ1-2,NA,TRBV2,NA,CASSEAVWAGYGYTF,TGTGCCAGCAGTGAAGCCGTGTGGGCAGGCTATGGCTACACCTTC
TRBJ2-1,NA,TRBV7-2,NA,CASTPGLDNEQFF,TGTGCCAGCACCCCTGGGCTGGACAATGAGCAGTTCTTC
TRBJ1-5,NA,TRBV2,NA,CASSERVTNQPQHF,TGTGCCAGCAGTGAACGGGTTACTAATCAGCCCCAGCATTTT
TRBJ1-4,NA,TRBV5-4,NA,CASREAGSTNEKLFF,TGTGCCAGCAGGGAAGCGGGCTCAACTAATGAAAAACTGTTTTTT
TRBJ1-1,once,TRBV11-2,NA,CASSFGNTEAFF,TGTGCCAGCAGCTTCGGGAACACTGAAGCTTTCTTT
TRBJ2-7,NA,TRBV28,TRBD1,CASSLYRGPNYEQYF,TGTGCCAGCAGTTTATACAGGGGCCCTAACTACGAGCAGTACTTC
TRBJ2-7,NA,TRBV7-9,NA,CSSSADDQGFVHYEQYF,TGTTCCAGCAGCGCCGATGATCAGGGGTTCGTGCATTACGAGCAGTACTTC
TRBJ2-7,NA,TRBV21-1,NA,CASRTISGGAGYEQYF,TGTGCCAGCAGAACCATCTCAGGGGGCGCGGGCTACGAGCAGTACTTC
TRBJ2-1,few,TRBV25-1,NA,CASSEKKYRDNEQFF,TGTGCCAGCAGTGAAAAAAAGTACAGGGACAATGAGCAGTTCTTC
TRBJ2-1,NA,TRBV27,NA,CASRNLAFVDNEQFF,TGTGCCAGCAGAAATCTAGCGTTTGTGGACAATGAGCAGTTCTTC
TRBJ2-5,once,TRBV7-9,NA,CASSSGDAGLETQYF,TGTGCCAGCAGCTCTGGGGATGCGGGATTAGAGACCCAGTACTTC
TRBJ1-2,NA,TRBV5-1,NA,CASRLRTDDYGYTF,TGCGCCAGCAGACTTAGGACAGATGATTATGGCTACACCTTC
TRBJ1-6,NA,TRBV6-5,NA,CASSYGGTLHF,TGTGCCAGCAGTTACGGGGGGACCCTCCACTTT
TRBJ2-2,NA,TRBV5-8,NA,CASSLSWSTGELFF,TGTGCCAGCAGCTTGTCTTGGAGCACCGGGGAGCTGTTTTTT
TRBJ2-7,NA,TRBV29-1,TRBD2,CSATLAGDSSYEQYF,TGCAGCGCTACATTAGCGGGCGACAGCTCCTACGAGCAGTACTTC
TRBJ2-2,few,TRBV6-5,NA,CASSYSGEYTGELFF,TGTGCCAGCAGTTACTCTGGGGAGTACACCGGGGAGCTGTTTTTT